This is a list of T cell receptor beta chains from one sample in a study of neoadjuvant anti-PD-1 for oral cavity cancer. Measured with immunoSEQ multiplex PCR; TCRdb has only the in-frame clones, and not every one. The top ten clones hold under 3.5% of a sample with 13,000 to 15,000 clones, 60% to 70% of them seen once. This specimen was PBMCs, taken before nivolumab (anti-PD-1) treatment. Every receptor here comes from a person aged 35-79 years with oral cavity squamous cell carcinoma. Each CDR3 is given with its conserved first and last residue. D genes are given only for firm matches. A row's size may be missing; if present it is once, few, many or a size class.

d_gene	v_gene	j_gene	abundance	CDR3nt	CDR3aa
-	TRBV6-5	TRBJ1-2	-	TGTGCCAGCAGTTCCCCGAGGATCTCCTATGGCTACACCTTC	CASSSPRISYGYTF
TRBD2	TRBV19	TRBJ2-5	-	TGTGCCAGTAGTGTAGGGACTAGCGGGGTCCAAGAGACCCAGTACTTC	CASSVGTSGVQETQYF
TRBD2	TRBV27	TRBJ2-1	-	TGTGCCAGCAGTTTATTCTCTAGCGGGAACTACAATGAGCAGTTCTTC	CASSLFSSGNYNEQFF
-	TRBV27	TRBJ1-1	-	TGTGCCAGCAGTTTCAACAGGGAAACTGAAGCTTTCTTT	CASSFNRETEAFF
-	TRBV30	TRBJ1-2	-	TGTGCCTGGAAGGGCGGAGACTATGGCTACACCTTC	CAWKGGDYGYTF
TRBD2	TRBV7-8	TRBJ2-5	-	TGTGCCAGCAGCTCGGGACTAGCGGGGGGACAAGAGACCCAGTACTTC	CASSSGLAGGQETQYF
-	TRBV6-4	TRBJ1-4	-	TGTGCCAGCAGTGGCCCCAGGGCCTCTAATGAAAAACTGTTTTTT	CASSGPRASNEKLFF
-	TRBV6-6	TRBJ1-5	-	TGTGCCAGCGGGCCCTCGGATCAGCCCCAGCATTTT	CASGPSDQPQHF
TRBD1	TRBV11-1	TRBJ1-2	few	TGTGCCAGCAGCTCCTCCGGGACAGTATATGGCTACACCTTC	CASSSSGTVYGYTF
-	TRBV7-3	TRBJ1-1	-	TGTGCCAGCAGCCCTCAGGGAGCGAACACTGAAGCTTTCTTT	CASSPQGANTEAFF
TRBD2	TRBV5-4	TRBJ2-7	-	TGTGCCAGCAGGAGTGTGGGACTAGCGGGAGTCGGATGGGTCCACGAGCAGTACTTC	CASRSVGLAGVGWVHEQYF
-	TRBV6-6	TRBJ2-7	-	TGTGCCAGCAGTTACAATCGGGATTCCGAGCAGTACTTC	CASSYNRDSEQYF
-	TRBV29-1	TRBJ1-5	few	TGCAGCTTCGCGGAGAATAGCAATCAGCCCCAGCATTTT	CSFAENSNQPQHF
-	TRBV2	TRBJ1-1	few	TGTGCCAGCAGCCCCCTGGGGAGGGAAGCTTTCTTT	CASSPLGREAFF
TRBD1	TRBV5-5	TRBJ2-7	-	TGTGCCAGCAGGACCCCAGGGGGCGCGTACGAGCAGTACTTC	CASRTPGGAYEQYF
TRBD1	TRBV27	TRBJ2-1	few	TGTGCCAGCCGATCGCTGACAGGGCGTAAGAGCTCCTACAATGAGCAGTTCTTC	CASRSLTGRKSSYNEQFF